One sample yielded the 30 T cell receptor beta chains listed below, sequenced in a study of neurological immune-mediated disorders (dated by TCRdb to the late 2010s). The library was generated by 5' RACE. Data came from an Illumina HiSeq 2500. TCRdb reran the public reads through fastp at Q25 and MiXCR, keeping productive beta chains. Each CDR3 protein appears once, grouped with its most common genes and DNA. The sample yields roughly 120,000 distinct CDR3 sequences; 3.2% were counted once. 1.3% of the sample comes from the top ten. Sequenced: PBMCs. The receptors stem from a woman in her 30s with multiple sclerosis.

The chain has TRBV12-3 or TRBV12-4 and TRBJ2-7; a possible D gene is TRBD1 (6 bases). The CDR3 covers 21 residues. Trimming shortened V by 5 bases and J by 1 base, and 33 bases separated the two germline ends. CDR3 in DNA: TGTGCCAGCAGTAGGGGAGACAACGCTAGATTCCGGGACACAAGATCCTACGAGCAGTACTTC. Protein sequence: CASSRGDNARFRDTRSYEQYF.

This clonotype was found many times. The chain recombines TRBV7-6 with TRBJ2-1, with TRBD1 matching over 7 bases. This CDR3 has 18 amino acids. V was clipped by 2 bases and J by 5 bases; unmatched bases: 15. CDR1 and CDR2 (germline): SGHVS, FNYEAQ. The CDR3 coding sequence is TGTGCCAGCAGCTTATATAGTAAAGAGACAGGGATCGACAATGAGCAGTTCTTC. Its translation: CASSLYSKETGIDNEQFF. Combining the CDR3 with reference TRBV7-6 and TRBJ2-1 gives the whole variable domain GAGVSQSPRYKVTKRGQDVALRCDPISGHVSLYWYRQALGQGPEFLTYFNYEAQQDKSGLPNDRFSAERPEGSISTLTIQRTEQRDSAMYRCASSLYSKETGIDNEQFFGPGTRLTVL.

In this sample, this clonotype turned up many times. The genes are TRBV4-3 and TRBJ2-7, with D perhaps matching TRBD2 (7 bases). There are 14 residues in the CDR3. Germline loops: CDR1 LGHNA, CDR2 YSLEER. V lost 4 bases and J lost 4, with 14 bases in between. The CDR3 region has the DNA TGCGCCAGCAGCCCAAGGGGGGGGGATTACGAGCAGTACTTC. Its translation is CASSPRGGDYEQYF.

In this sample, this clonotype turned up many times. The chain recombines TRBV6-6 with TRBJ2-5, with 11 bases matching TRBD2. The V gene's germline CDR1 is MNHNY and CDR2 SVGAGI (reference sequence). V lost 8 bases to trimming and J lost 5 bases; unmatched junction nucleotides: 13. This CDR3 has 16 amino acids. The CDR3 region is CASFRGLAGGLETQYF. The CDR3 coding sequence is TGTGCCAGCTTTAGGGGGTTAGCGGGGGGGCTGGAGACCCAGTACTTC.

This clonotype was found many times. The J gene is TRBJ2-7, the V gene TRBV5-1; maybe TRBD2 (5 bases). Trimming cost V 4 bases and J 7 bases, with 9 bases left between them. CDR1 and CDR2 (germline): SGHRS, YFSETQ. This CDR3 has 11 residues. The chain's CDR3 is CASSQGSEQYF. In DNA, the CDR3 is TGCGCCAGCAGCCAAGGGAGTGAGCAGTACTTC. Supplemented by reference TRBV5-1 and TRBJ2-7, the full variable domain reads KAGVTQTPRYLIKTRGQQVTLSCSPISGHRSVSWYQQTPGQGLQFLFEYFSETQRNKGNFPGRFSGRQFSNSRSEMNVSTLELGDSALYLCASSQGSEQYFGPGTRLTVT.

This clonotype was detected many times. The chain employs TRBV18 and TRBJ2-1; D is perhaps TRBD1 (5 bases). The CDR3 length is 14 residues. The germline gives CDR1 KGHSH, CDR2 LQKENI. Trimming removed 0 bases from V and 5 bases from J, with 8 bases in between. CDR3 sequence (DNA): TGTGCCAGCTCACCACCGGGGCACCACAATGAGCAGTTCTTC. Its translation is CASSPPGHHNEQFF. Drawing the rest from reference TRBV18 and TRBJ2-1, the complete variable domain is NAGVMQNPRHLVRRRGQEARLRCSPMKGHSHVYWYRQLPEEGLKFMVYLQKENIIDESGMPKERFSAEFPKEGPSILRIQQVVRGDSAAYFCASSPPGHHNEQFFGPGTRLTVL.

This clonotype was seen repeatedly, ten times or more. The rearrangement links TRBV6-5 to TRBJ1-6, with a tentative D call TRBD1 (6 bases). This CDR3 region has 14 residues. Germline CDR1 MNHEY, CDR2 SVGAGI. V was pared by 7 bases and J by 7 bases, with 14 bases between. The CDR3 sequence: CASKRGVGNSPLHF. In nucleotides, the CDR3 is TGTGCCAGCAAGAGGGGGGTAGGGAATTCACCCCTCCACTTT.

This clonotype was observed at least ten times. The genes are TRBV5-1 and TRBJ2-6, with 11 nucleotides matching TRBD2. From germline, CDR1 is SGHRS and CDR2 YFSETQ. This CDR3 is built from 18 residues. V was pared by 4 bases and J by 2 bases, with 8 bases of the junction left unmatched. In DNA, the CDR3 is TGCGCCAGCAGCATAACTAGCGGGGGTCTTCCTGGGGCCAACGTCCTGACTTTC. It codes for CASSITSGGLPGANVLTF.

This clonotype was found many times. V is TRBV20-1 and J is TRBJ2-2; D remains ambiguous. The V gene's germline CDR1 is DFQATT and CDR2 SNEGSKA (reference sequence). Trimming took 6 bases from V and 8 from J, leaving 13 bases between them. CDR3 length: 12 residues. The CDR3 spells CSAPNPFGELFF. The CDR3 coding sequence is TGCAGTGCGCCGAACCCGTTTGGGGAGCTGTTTTTT.

This clonotype was seen many times. The V gene is TRBV7-2, the J gene TRBJ2-1, with 7 bases fitting TRBD1. CDR1 and CDR2 (germline): SGHTA, FQGNSA. The CDR3 loop spans 15 amino acids. The V and J ends lost 6 bases and 5 bases, in that order; junction bases with no gene match: 10. For the CDR3, the DNA is TGTGCCAGCAGTCTCAGGGGACAGATTAACAATGAGCAGTTCTTC. Translation gives CASSLRGQINNEQFF.

This clonotype was seen at least ten times. The CDR3 coding sequence is TGTGCCACCAGCAGAGAGAGGATGCCCCTGGGACTCCCACTTCGCCAAGAGACCCAGTACTTC. It encodes CATSRERMPLGLPLRQETQYF. This sequence joins TRBV15 and TRBJ2-5, with D possibly being TRBD2 (6 bases). Germline CDR1 is LNHNV and CDR2 is YYDKDF (reference sequence). The CDR3 runs 21 residues. V was trimmed by 0 bases and J by 1 base, leaving 27 bases between them.

This clonotype turned up a few times. Possible read error: a much larger clone is one base away. The chain carries TRBV20-1 and TRBJ2-7; D might be TRBD1 (6 bases). Germline V CDR1 and CDR2: DFQATT, SNEGSKA (reference sequence). Trimming left V 3 bases short and J 5 bases short, with 23 bases between. This CDR3 has 16 residues. The CDR3 DNA is TGCAGTGCTAGGCTACTTAAACAGGGACCGTCGAACGAGCAGTACTTC. It yields the protein CSARLLKQGPSNEQYF.

This clonotype was detected ten times or more. The gene calls are TRBV4-1 and TRBJ2-7, with D unclear. The germline gives CDR1 MGHRA, CDR2 YSYEKL. The CDR3 is 15 amino acids. V was clipped by 1 base and J by 2 bases, with 12 bases between them. Here the CDR3 reads CASSQGDHITYEQYF. The DNA of the CDR3 is TGCGCCAGCAGCCAAGGCGACCATATAACCTACGAGCAGTACTTC.

This clonotype has ten or more counts. The chain uses TRBV27 and TRBJ2-7, with D possibly TRBD1 on 5 matching bases. Germline-derived CDR1 and CDR2 are MNHEY and SMNVEV (reference sequence). CDR3 length equals 15 residues. The V end lost 3 bases, the J end lost 2 bases, and 14 bases lay between the germline ends. CDR3: CASSFSPDITYEQYF. The CDR3 DNA sequence: TGTGCCAGCAGTTTCTCCCCGGACATTACCTACGAGCAGTACTTC.

This clonotype was detected many times. The rearrangement links TRBV20-1 to TRBJ1-2; tentatively, D is TRBD1 (5 bases). In germline, CDR1 is DFQATT, CDR2 SNEGSKA (reference sequence). The CDR3 is made up of 13 amino acids. V was pared by 5 bases and J by 6 bases, with 16 bases between. This chain's CDR3 is CSAAKGTLDGYTF. In DNA form, the CDR3 reads TGCAGTGCTGCTAAGGGGACCCTCGATGGCTACACCTTC.

Ten or more counts support this clonotype. The chain has TRBV20-1 and TRBJ1-5; 7 nucleotides agree with TRBD1. The length of the CDR3 is 13 residues. Germline V gene sequence: CDR1 DFQATT, CDR2 SNEGSKA (reference sequence). The V gene end was trimmed by 6 bases and the J gene end by 6 bases; junction bases not matched to a gene: 8. The CDR3 loop is CSARGQRSQPQHF. For the CDR3, the DNA is TGCAGTGCGAGGGGACAGCGGTCTCAGCCCCAGCATTTT.

The sample holds many counts of this clonotype. The chain uses TRBV7-2 and TRBJ2-7; no reliable D call. From germline, CDR1 is SGHTA and CDR2 FQGNSA. The CDR3 is 12 residues long. The V gene lost 2 bases and the J gene lost 7 bases, with 9 bases spanning the gap. DNA of the CDR3: TGTGCCAGCAGCTTATTATTCGCGGAGCAGTACTTC. It codes for CASSLLFAEQYF.

This clonotype was seen many times. The rearrangement links TRBV29-1 to TRBJ2-2; D is perhaps TRBD1 (5 bases). The length of the CDR3 is 14 residues. V gave up 7 bases and J gave up 1 base, with 13 bases separating them. Germline CDR1 SQVTM, CDR2 ANQGSEA. This CDR3 is CSGLTVGNTGELFF. The CDR3 nucleotides are TGCAGCGGCCTGACAGTAGGGAACACCGGGGAGCTGTTTTTT.

The table lists this clonotype with many counts. V and J are TRBV11-2 and TRBJ2-2; TRBD1 agrees at 9 bases. Germline V gene sequence: CDR1 SGHAT, CDR2 FQNNGV. After removal of 1 base from V and 7 bases from J, the junction contained 7 bases not matched to a gene. The CDR3 length is 16 residues. The CDR3 coding sequence is TGTGCCAGCAGCTTAGGGGGGGGACAGGGTGGCGGGGAGCTGTTTTTT. It encodes CASSLGGGQGGGELFF. The complete variable domain, with remaining parts taken from reference TRBV11-2 and TRBJ2-2, reads EAGVAQSPRYKIIEKRQSVAFWCNPISGHATLYWYQQILGQGPKLLIQFQNNGVVDDSQLPKDRFSAERLKGVDSTLKIQPAKLEDSAVYLCASSLGGGQGGGELFFGEGSRLTVL.

This clonotype was recorded many times. The rearrangement uses TRBV5-1 and TRBJ1-1, with D perhaps TRBD1 (5 bases). V was pared by 4 bases and J by 7 bases, with 14 bases between. Germline lookup yields CDR1 SGHRS and CDR2 YFSETQ. The CDR3 spans 13 residues. The CDR3 DNA reads TGCGCCAGCAGCCTGGGCCGCAGGGATGAAGCTTTCTTT. Translation gives CASSLGRRDEAFF.

This clonotype was observed at least ten times. V and J are TRBV20-1 and TRBJ2-3; TRBD2 agrees at 8 bases. V shed 0 bases and J 4 bases; nucleotides not matched to a gene: 9. The CDR3 length is 16 residues. Germline-derived CDR1 and CDR2 are DFQATT and SNEGSKA (reference sequence). The CDR3 DNA follows: TGCAGTGCTAGAGATCCGCGCGGGAGGAAGGCAGATACGCAGTATTTT. Translation: CSARDPRGRKADTQYF.

This clonotype was counted ten times or more. The chain is built from TRBV5-5 and TRBJ1-1; the D is unclear. Per germline, CDR1 SGHKS and CDR2 YYEKEE (reference sequence). The CDR3 sequence is 14 residues long. Between the trimmed V and J ends, which lost 0 bases and 4 bases, there was a span of 10 bases. DNA for the CDR3: TGTGCCAGCAGCTTGGGAGATGTGAGCACTGAAGCTTTCTTT. This sequence encodes CASSLGDVSTEAFF.

This clonotype has a handful of counts. The rearrangement uses TRBV5-6 and TRBJ2-7; 10 positions match TRBD2. This CDR3 is built from 14 residues. CDR1 is SGHDT and CDR2 is YYEEEE in the germline V gene. Germline trimming cut 1 base from V and 6 bases from J; bases unmatched to any gene: 4. For the CDR3, the DNA is TGTGCCAGCAGCTTGCTAGCGGGAGATCTCGAGCAGTACTTC. It codes for CASSLLAGDLEQYF.

This clonotype has a count of ten or more. V usage is TRBV11-2 and J usage is TRBJ1-1; maybe TRBD1 (6 bases). There are 13 residues in the CDR3. Trimming cost V 5 bases and J 5 bases, with 12 bases left between them. Germline values: CDR1 SGHAT, CDR2 FQNNGV. The CDR3 loop reads CASSRTRGTEAFF. The CDR3 coding sequence is TGTGCCAGCAGCCGAACCAGGGGAACTGAAGCTTTCTTT. Full variable domain (outside the CDR3, taken from reference TRBV11-2 and TRBJ1-1): EAGVAQSPRYKIIEKRQSVAFWCNPISGHATLYWYQQILGQGPKLLIQFQNNGVVDDSQLPKDRFSAERLKGVDSTLKIQPAKLEDSAVYLCASSRTRGTEAFFGQGTRLTVV.

Many counts were recorded for this clonotype. This chain links TRBV20-1 with TRBJ2-1, with D tentatively TRBD2 (5 bases). CDR3 length equals 16 residues. Germline V gene data show CDR1 as DFQATT and CDR2 as SNEGSKA (reference sequence). V gave up 0 bases and J gave up 8 bases, with 20 bases separating them. The CDR3 bases are TGCAGTGCTAGAGATTATAGCGCAGGCAGTCTAGATGAGCAGTTCTTC. Its protein is CSARDYSAGSLDEQFF.

There are many counts of this clonotype. The chain uses TRBV10-3 and TRBJ1-3, with 8 positions matching TRBD1. The V segment lost 5 bases and the J segment 7 bases; nucleotides outside the gene matches: 7. The CDR3 runs to 14 residues. Germline assignment: CDR1 ENHRY and CDR2 SYGVKD. The CDR3 loop is CAISPDRGSNTIYF. The CDR3 coding sequence is TGTGCCATCAGTCCTGACAGGGGCAGCAACACCATATATTTT.

This clonotype was recorded at least ten times. This chain joins TRBV19 and TRBJ1-4, with unresolved D. This CDR3 has 14 residues. Germline CDR1 reads LNHDA; CDR2 reads SQIVND (reference sequence). The V end was cut by 3 bases, the J end by 3 bases, with 8 bases between. CDR3 sequence reads: CASSIYSSNEKLFF. Here the CDR3 DNA reads TGTGCCAGTAGTATTTACAGTTCTAATGAAAAACTGTTTTTT.

In its sample, this clonotype was seen many times. The chain is built from TRBV9 and TRBJ1-1; D uncertain. Trimming removed 0 bases at V and 1 base at J, with 4 bases between. Germline V gene sequence: CDR1 SGDLS, CDR2 YYNGEE. The length of the CDR3 is 13 residues. The CDR3 DNA follows: TGTGCCAGCAGCGTAGCCAGGAACACTGAAGCTTTCTTT. As protein: CASSVARNTEAFF. Together with reference TRBV9 and TRBJ1-1, the CDR3 gives the full variable domain: DSGVTQTPKHLITATGQRVTLRCSPRSGDLSVYWYQQSLDQGLQFLIQYYNGEERAKGNILERFSAQQFPDLHSELNLSSLELGDSALYFCASSVARNTEAFFGQGTRLTVV.

This clonotype occurred many times. The chain carries TRBV7-2 and TRBJ2-5; tentatively, D is TRBD2 (5 bases). The V gene's germline CDR1 is SGHTA and CDR2 FQGNSA. The V end was cut by 5 bases, the J end by 5 bases, with 9 bases between. The CDR3 contains 12 residues. The CDR3 region has the DNA TGTGCCAGCAGCCCACGGAGGGAGACCCAGTACTTC. This gives the protein CASSPRRETQYF.

This clonotype was detected many times. This chain links TRBV7-9 with TRBJ2-2; TRBD1 matches 9 bases. The CDR3 length is 16 residues. V was pared by 4 bases and J by 1 base, with 4 bases of the junction left unmatched. Germline assignment: CDR1 SEHNR and CDR2 FQNEAQ (reference sequence). The CDR3 here is CASSSPGQGNTGELFF. In DNA, the CDR3 is TGTGCCAGCAGCTCTCCGGGACAGGGGAACACCGGGGAGCTGTTTTTT.